This T cell receptor (beta chain) was recorded in a study of siplizumab effects on memory and regulatory T cells. Study-level background: The mixed lymphocyte reactions, run in pairs, contained siplizumab at roughly 0.91 ug/mL or no drug. Study conclusions and caveats: The apparent diversity of naive T cells exceeded that of memory cells, and naive T cells seemed to make a major contribution to the alloresponse.

Researchers cocultured the mixed lymphocyte reaction cells at 37°C for five to six days. Violet Dye was applied to stimulator PBMCs and CFSE to responder PBMCs before a 1:1 mix. Clones were read by immunoSEQ multiplex PCR, and TCRdb kept only the in-frame ones, dropping some. The data contain approximately 20,000 clones, under 50% of them singletons. This clone was counted a few times. Its target is not known. With 3 bases removed from V and 3 bases from J, the gap between germline ends came to 18 bases. CDR3 size: 16 residues. CDR1 and CDR2 from the germline V gene are SGDLS and YYNGEE. V usage is TRBV9 and J usage is TRBJ1-2; no clear D gene. The origin of this receptor is a human donor in good health; the cells came from an allogeneic mixed lymphocyte reaction. The sequenced sample was CFSE-low (dividing) CD4+ T cells sorted from an allogeneic mixed lymphocyte reaction. CDR3 in DNA: TGTGCCAGCAGCGCCGCCGGGTTAAGAGCAGACTATGGCTACACCTTC. Translated: CASSAAGLRADYGYTF.